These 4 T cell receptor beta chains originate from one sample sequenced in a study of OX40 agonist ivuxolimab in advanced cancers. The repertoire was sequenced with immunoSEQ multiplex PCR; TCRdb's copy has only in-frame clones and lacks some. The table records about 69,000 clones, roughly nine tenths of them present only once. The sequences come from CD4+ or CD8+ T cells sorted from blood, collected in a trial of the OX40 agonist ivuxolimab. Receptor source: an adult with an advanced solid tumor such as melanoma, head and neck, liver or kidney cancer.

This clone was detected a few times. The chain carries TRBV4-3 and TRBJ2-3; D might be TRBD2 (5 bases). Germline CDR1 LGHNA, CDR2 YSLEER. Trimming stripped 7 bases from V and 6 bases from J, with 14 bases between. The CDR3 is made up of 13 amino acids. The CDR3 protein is CASTAGRSDTQYF. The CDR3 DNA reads TGCGCCAGCACCGCGGGTCGGTCGGATACGCAGTATTTT.

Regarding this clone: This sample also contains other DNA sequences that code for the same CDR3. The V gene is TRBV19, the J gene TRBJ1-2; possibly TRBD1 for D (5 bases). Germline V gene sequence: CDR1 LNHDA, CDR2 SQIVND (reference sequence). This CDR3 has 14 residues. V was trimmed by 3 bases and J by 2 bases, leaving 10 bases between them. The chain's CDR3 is CASSIWGSNYGYTF. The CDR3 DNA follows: TGTGCCAGTAGTATTTGGGGGTCCAACTATGGCTACACCTTC.

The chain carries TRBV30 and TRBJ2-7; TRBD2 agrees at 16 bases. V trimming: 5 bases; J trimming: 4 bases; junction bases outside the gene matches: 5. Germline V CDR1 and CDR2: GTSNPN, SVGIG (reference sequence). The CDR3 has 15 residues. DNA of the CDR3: TGTGCCTGGGACCCGGGACTAGCGGGAGGGTACGAGCAGTACTTC. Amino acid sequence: CAWDPGLAGGYEQYF.

The CDR3 spells CASSQDSGTPYTEAFF. CDR3 DNA sequence: TGTGCCAGCAGCCAAGACTCCGGGACACCCTACACTGAAGCTTTCTTT. The chain has TRBV4-2 and TRBJ1-1; a weak D match, TRBD1 (6 bases). Germline loops: CDR1 LGHNA, CDR2 YNFKEQ. Trimming took off 0 bases at V and 3 bases at J, with 14 bases between the two ends. The CDR3 consists of 16 residues.